This TCR beta chain was identified during a study of T cell repertoires in ileal Crohn's disease. Findings and caveats of the study: Mucosal expansions were suggested to be mainly CD8 T cells.

TCRdb keeps only in-frame clones here, not all; method: immunoSEQ multiplex PCR. In the table there are about 13,000 clones, around 70% of which are singletons. The CDR3 spans 18 residues. Trimming pared 1 base from V and 0 bases from J, leaving 13 bases between. Germline CDR1 SGHVS, CDR2 FQNEAQ. Time point in this sample: neoterminal ileum biopsy at postoperative endoscopy, about 6 months after surgery. A word on this clone: Its matching antigen is unknown.

The rearrangement joins TRBV7-8 to TRBJ1-6; no clear D. The clonotype originates from an adult with Crohn's disease. Sequenced material: ileal tissue. DNA of the CDR3: TGTGCCAGCAGCTTAGTAGGATTGGGGAGCTCCTATAATTCACCCCTCCACTTT. It specifies CASSLVGLGSSYNSPLHF. Looking up the rest from reference TRBV7-8 and TRBJ1-6 gives the full variable domain: GAGVSQSPRYKVAKRGQDVALRCDPISGHVSLFWYQQALGQGPEFLTYFQNEAQLDKSGLPSDRFFAERPEGSVSTLKIQRTQQEDSAVYLCASSLVGLGSSYNSPLHFGNGTRLTVT.